What follows describes a single TCR beta chain. Germline V gene lookup returns CDR1 SGHTA and CDR2 FQGNSA. The CDR3 sequence is 15 residues long. J gave up 2 bases and V 2 bases, and 4 bases lay outside the gene matches. Patients of the Seattle cohort, enrolled during active infection, were followed longitudinally. The data were taken from a study of blood T cell repertoires in COVID-19. At the level of the study: The samples span acute and convalescent COVID-19 from the United States, Italy and Spain. T cells, B-cell-depleted T cells, or PBMCs supplied cDNA or gDNA.

Authors' data handling: Estimation of nucleated cell counts relied on the amplification of reference gene primers. The method was immunoSEQ multiplex PCR; TCRdb's version includes in-frame clones alone and lacks a portion of them. V and J calls and clone size follow that table, whereas D and trimming were derived from the DNA. The data show around 84,000 clones, with roughly 78% seen just once and around 33% held by the top ten. Sequencing was carried out using peripheral blood. The chain joins TRBV7-2 to TRBJ1-2; the match to TRBD1 covers 8 bases. The receptor was derived from a man between 60 and 75 years old with COVID-19, enrolled during active disease. CDR3 sequence reads: CASSLSQGANYGYTF. DNA of the CDR3: TGTGCCAGCAGCTTAAGTCAGGGGGCAAACTATGGCTACACCTTC. The variable domain in full, completed from reference TRBV7-2 and TRBJ1-2, reads GAGVSQSPSNKVTEKGKDVELRCDPISGHTALYWYRQSLGQGLEFLIYFQGNSAPDKSGLPSDRFSAERTGGSVSTLTIQRTQQEDSAVYLCASSLSQGANYGYTFGSGTRLTVV.